This T cell receptor beta chain originates from a study of shared clonotypes between healthy human individuals. V shed 1 base, J shed 6 bases, and the junction held 6 bases outside the gene matches. Looked up from germline, CDR1 is SGHRS and CDR2 is YFSETQ. There are 14 residues in the CDR3. Healthy and HIV-negative, the adult donors had no recent acute infections or vaccinations. An even split of each subset's genomic DNA across several immunoSEQ plates was performed. The method was immunoSEQ multiplex PCR; TCRdb's version includes in-frame clones alone and lacks a portion of them. The profile shows fewer than 850,000 clones, about two thirds of them singletons.

The J gene is TRBJ1-2, the V gene TRBV5-1; 7 bases are shared with TRBD1. This receptor was identified in a woman aged 25 to 39 in good health. The sample was memory CD4+ T cells sorted from blood. Subset given: CD45RA-negative fraction. DNA of the CDR3: TGCGCCAGCAGCTTGACAGGGGAGATACATGGCTACACCTTC. It translates to CASSLTGEIHGYTF.